These T cell receptor beta chains were read from a single sample in a study of cytomegalovirus exposure and HLA in healthy donors. TCRdb's table, derived via immunoSEQ multiplex PCR, lists solely in-frame clones and lacks some. The sample contains approximately 170,000 clones, around 63% of which appear only once. Material: PBMCs. The receptors derive from a woman aged 18-29 years in good health and CMV-seropositive. CDR3s include the opening cysteine and the closing phenylalanine or tryptophan. D genes are given only for firm matches. Expanded clones get a size class; other rows say once, few or many, or leave the size out.

v_gene	j_gene	d_gene	abundance	CDR3aa	CDR3nt
TRBV5-1	TRBJ2-7	.	.	CASSLGQREQYF	TGCGCCAGCAGCTTGGGACAGCGCGAGCAGTACTTC
TRBV7-9	TRBJ2-1	TRBD2	.	CASSLLTALAGGYNEQFF	TGTGCCAGCAGCTTACTCACAGCCCTAGCGGGGGGCTACAATGAGCAGTTCTTC
TRBV4-3	TRBJ1-2	TRBD1	few	CASSRTQGAGDYGYTF	TGCGCCAGCAGCCGGACACAGGGGGCAGGAGACTATGGCTACACCTTC
TRBV20-1	TRBJ1-1	.	.	CSARGEVEAFF	TGCAGTGCTAGAGGGGAGGTTGAAGCTTTCTTT
TRBV5-1	TRBJ1-1	.	once	CASSLVGEAFF	TGCGCCAGCAGCTTGGTTGGGGAGGCTTTCTTT
TRBV15	TRBJ2-1	TRBD1	few	CATSGGTGTGTGNEQFF	TGTGCCACCAGCGGGGGAACCGGGACAGGGACGGGCAATGAGCAGTTCTTC
TRBV6-1	TRBJ2-3	.	few	CASSDGDTDTQYF	TGTGCCAGCAGTGACGGGGACACAGATACGCAGTATTTT
TRBV4-3	TRBJ2-7	TRBD2	few	CASSQDSVTSGAPGYEQYF	TGCGCCAGCAGCCAAGATAGTGTAACTAGCGGGGCCCCCGGGTACGAGCAGTACTTC
TRBV9	TRBJ2-2	.	.	CASSYNSVSGELFF	TGTGCCAGCAGCTATAATAGCGTCTCCGGGGAGCTGTTTTTT
TRBV6-5	TRBJ2-1	.	.	CASSYSGPGQRYEQFF	TGTGCCAGCAGTTACTCGGGCCCAGGGCAACGCTATGAGCAGTTCTTC
TRBV11-3	TRBJ2-1	.	few	CASSHSSLVNNEQFF	TGTGCCAGCAGCCATTCTAGCCTAGTAAACAATGAGCAGTTCTTC
TRBV7-9	TRBJ1-4	TRBD1	.	CASSARDRGEKLFF	TGTGCCAGCAGCGCCCGGGACAGGGGCGAAAAACTGTTTTTT
TRBV18	TRBJ2-5	.	.	CASSVRIPPETQYF	TGTGCCAGCTCAGTCAGGATTCCGCCGGAGACCCAGTACTTC
TRBV30	TRBJ1-1	.	.	CAWTGWDTEAFF	TGTGCCTGGACAGGGTGGGACACTGAAGCTTTCTTT
TRBV27	TRBJ2-5	.	.	CASSQRGKETQYF	TGTGCCAGCAGTCAACGCGGCAAAGAGACCCAGTACTTC
TRBV27	TRBJ2-1	.	few	CASSPLIRAPYNEQFF	TGTGCCAGCAGTCCCTTGATCAGGGCACCCTACAATGAGCAGTTCTTC
TRBV29-1	TRBJ2-5	TRBD1	.	CSVEDVDRDQTQYF	TGCAGCGTTGAAGACGTCGACAGGGACCAGACCCAGTACTTC
TRBV5-4	TRBJ2-1	.	.	CASSRESSSYNEQFF	TGTGCCAGCAGCCGGGAATCCAGCTCCTACAATGAGCAGTTCTTC
TRBV15	TRBJ2-7	TRBD1	.	CATRIGTGTGRESRYEQYF	TGTGCCACCAGGATTGGGACAGGGACGGGGCGCGAATCGAGGTACGAGCAGTACTTC
TRBV28	TRBJ1-3	.	few	CASRNQGTGNTIYF	TGTGCCAGCAGAAACCAGGGGACGGGAAACACCATATATTTT
TRBV28	TRBJ1-6	.	.	CASSLFGQGNSPLHF	TGTGCCAGCAGTTTGTTCGGGCAGGGGAATTCACCCCTCCACTTT
TRBV14	TRBJ1-1	.	few	CASSPLGQGNTEAFF	TGTGCCAGCAGCCCGTTGGGGCAGGGGAACACTGAAGCTTTCTTT
TRBV6-5	TRBJ2-5	.	.	CASSRLRSERSQYF	TGTGCCAGCAGCCGCCTCCGTTCCGAGAGGAGCCAGTACTTC
TRBV9	TRBJ1-2	.	.	CASSVEREAYGYTF	TGTGCCAGCAGCGTAGAGAGAGAGGCGTATGGCTACACCTTC
TRBV6-1	TRBJ2-1	.	.	CASWEFHEQFF	TGTGCCAGCTGGGAGTTCCATGAGCAGTTCTTC
TRBV18	TRBJ1-1	TRBD1	.	CASSPGQGGTFF	TGTGCCAGCTCGCCCGGACAGGGTGGAACTTTCTTT